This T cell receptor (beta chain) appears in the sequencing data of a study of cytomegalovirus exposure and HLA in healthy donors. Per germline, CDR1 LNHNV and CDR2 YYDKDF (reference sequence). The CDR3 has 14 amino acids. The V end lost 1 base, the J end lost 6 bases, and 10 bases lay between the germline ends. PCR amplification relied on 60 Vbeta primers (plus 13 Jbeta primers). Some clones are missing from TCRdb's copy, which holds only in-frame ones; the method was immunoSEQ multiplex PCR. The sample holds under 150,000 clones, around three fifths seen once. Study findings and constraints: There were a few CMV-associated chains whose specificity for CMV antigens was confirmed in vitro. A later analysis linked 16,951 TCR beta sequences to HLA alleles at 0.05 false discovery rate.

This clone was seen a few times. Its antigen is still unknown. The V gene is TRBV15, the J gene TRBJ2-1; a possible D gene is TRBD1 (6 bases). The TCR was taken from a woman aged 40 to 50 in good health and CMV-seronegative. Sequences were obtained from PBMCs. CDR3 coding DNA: TGTGCCACCAGCAGAGGTTCCAGGGGCAATGAGCAGTTCTTC. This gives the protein CATSRGSRGNEQFF.